The T cell receptor (beta chain) described here comes from a study of cytomegalovirus exposure and HLA in healthy donors. Amplification used 60 Vbeta primers and 13 Jbeta primers. This table comes from immunoSEQ multiplex PCR, and its TCRdb copy is limited to in-frame clones, with some not included. The table has about 200,000 clones, over 70% seen once. This clone was found once. Its antigen is currently unknown. Other DNA sequences of this sample code for an identical CDR3. Study-wide results and limits: A later analysis by the authors found several of the most significant clusters apparently linked to common viral pathogens. CMV serostatus was the sole immune exposure information available.

Germline CDR1 SGHRS, CDR2 YFSETQ. V was clipped by 1 base and J by 0 bases, with 13 bases between them. This CDR3 spans 16 amino acids. The source is a young man in good health and CMV-seronegative. Material for sequencing was PBMCs. The chain carries TRBV5-1 and TRBJ1-1; D gene uncertain. The CDR3 is CASSLIATSMNTEAFF. CDR3 bases: TGCGCCAGCAGCTTGATAGCCACTTCCATGAACACTGAAGCTTTCTTT.